The clone carrying this TCR beta chain came up a few times. This record comes from a study of cytomegalovirus exposure and HLA in healthy donors. 60 Vbeta and 13 Jbeta primers were used in PCR. Sequencing was performed with immunoSEQ multiplex PCR; in TCRdb, only in-frame clones are kept and a portion is missing. In the table there are around 160,000 clones, roughly 74% of which are singletons. The CDR3 totals 13 residues. Looked up from germline, CDR1 is GTSNPN and CDR2 is SVGIG (reference sequence). Trimming removed 3 bases from V and 2 bases from J; junction bases left unmatched: 2. The rearrangement joins TRBV30 to TRBJ2-7; TRBD2 aligns across 9 bases. The sequenced material came from PBMCs. The origin of this receptor is a male donor in good health and CMV-seronegative. As DNA, the CDR3 is TGTGCCTGGAGGACTAGCGGCACCTACGAGCAGTACTTC. This gives the protein CAWRTSGTYEQYF. The variable domain in full, completed from reference TRBV30 and TRBJ2-7, reads SQTIHQWPATLVQPVGSPLSLECTVEGTSNPNLYWYRQAAGRGLQLLFYSVGIGQISSEVPQNLSASRPQDRQFILSSKKLLLSDSGFYLCAWRTSGTYEQYFGPGTRLTVT.